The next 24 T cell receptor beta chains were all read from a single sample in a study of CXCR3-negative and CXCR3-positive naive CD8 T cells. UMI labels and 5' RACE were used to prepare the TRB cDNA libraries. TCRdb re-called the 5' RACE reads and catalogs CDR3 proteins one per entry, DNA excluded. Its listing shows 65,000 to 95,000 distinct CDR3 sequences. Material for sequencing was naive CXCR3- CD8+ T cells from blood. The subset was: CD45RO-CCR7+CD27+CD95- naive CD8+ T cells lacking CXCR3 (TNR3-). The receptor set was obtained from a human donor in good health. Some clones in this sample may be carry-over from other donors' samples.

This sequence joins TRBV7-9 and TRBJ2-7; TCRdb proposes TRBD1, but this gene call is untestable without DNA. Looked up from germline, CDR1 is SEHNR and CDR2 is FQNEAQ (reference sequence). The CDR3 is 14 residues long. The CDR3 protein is CASIQGEPPYEQYF. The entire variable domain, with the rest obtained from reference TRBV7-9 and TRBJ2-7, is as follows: DTGVSQNPRHKITKRGQNVTFRCDPISEHNRLYWYRQTLGQGPEFLTYFQNEAQLEKSRLLSDRFSAERPKGSFSTLEIQRTEQGDSAMYLCASIQGEPPYEQYFGPGTRLTVT.

The CDR3 sequence is CASSPGMEQPQHF. This chain links TRBV13 with TRBJ1-5; with no DNA, the TCRdb D assignment of TRBD1 cannot be verified. The CDR3 contains 13 residues. The germline CDR1 and CDR2 sequences are PRHDT and FYEKMQ (reference sequence).

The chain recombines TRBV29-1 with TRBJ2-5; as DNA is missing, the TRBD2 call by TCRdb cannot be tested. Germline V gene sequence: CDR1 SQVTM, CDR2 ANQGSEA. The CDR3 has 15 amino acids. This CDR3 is CSVNGLAGGEETQYF.

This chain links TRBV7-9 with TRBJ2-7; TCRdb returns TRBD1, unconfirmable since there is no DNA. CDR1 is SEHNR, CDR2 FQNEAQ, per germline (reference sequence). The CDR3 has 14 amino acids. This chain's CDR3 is CASSQTGQLYEQYF.

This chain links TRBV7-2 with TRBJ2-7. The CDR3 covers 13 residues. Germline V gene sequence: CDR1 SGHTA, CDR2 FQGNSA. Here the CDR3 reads CASSLADSYEQYF. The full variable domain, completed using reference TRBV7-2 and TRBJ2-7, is GAGVSQSPSNKVTEKGKDVELRCDPISGHTALYWYRQSLGQGLEFLIYFQGNSAPDKSGLPSDRFSAERTGGSVSTLTIQRTQQEDSAVYLCASSLADSYEQYFGPGTRLTVT.

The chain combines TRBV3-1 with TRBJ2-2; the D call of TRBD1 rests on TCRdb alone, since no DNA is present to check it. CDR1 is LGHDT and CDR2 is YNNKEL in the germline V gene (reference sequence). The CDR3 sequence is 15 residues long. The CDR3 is CASSLDRMATGELFF.

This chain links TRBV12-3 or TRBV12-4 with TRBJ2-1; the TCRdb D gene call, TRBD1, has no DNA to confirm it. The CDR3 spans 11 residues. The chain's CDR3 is CASSSGSEQFF.

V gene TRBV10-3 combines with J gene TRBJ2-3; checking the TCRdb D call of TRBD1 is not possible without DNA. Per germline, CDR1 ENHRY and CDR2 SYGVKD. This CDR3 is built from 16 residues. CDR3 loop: CAISESPGKGADTQYF.

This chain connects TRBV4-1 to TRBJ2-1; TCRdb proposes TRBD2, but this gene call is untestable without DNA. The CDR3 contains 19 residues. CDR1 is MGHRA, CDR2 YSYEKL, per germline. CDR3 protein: CASSPLASGRERGVNEQFF.

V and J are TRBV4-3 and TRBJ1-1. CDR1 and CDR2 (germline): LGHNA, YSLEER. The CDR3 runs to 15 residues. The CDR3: CASSQDMRGNTEAFF.

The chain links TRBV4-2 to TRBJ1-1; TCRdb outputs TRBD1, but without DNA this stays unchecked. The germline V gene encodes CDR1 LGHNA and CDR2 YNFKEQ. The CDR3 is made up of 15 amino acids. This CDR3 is CASSQDGDAITEAFF.

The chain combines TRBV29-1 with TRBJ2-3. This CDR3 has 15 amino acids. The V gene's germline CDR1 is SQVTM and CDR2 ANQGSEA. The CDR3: CSVEEYETSTDTQYF.

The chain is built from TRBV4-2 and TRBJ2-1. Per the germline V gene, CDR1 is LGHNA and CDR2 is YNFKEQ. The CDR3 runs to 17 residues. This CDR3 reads CASSQDWAGSVFNEQFF.

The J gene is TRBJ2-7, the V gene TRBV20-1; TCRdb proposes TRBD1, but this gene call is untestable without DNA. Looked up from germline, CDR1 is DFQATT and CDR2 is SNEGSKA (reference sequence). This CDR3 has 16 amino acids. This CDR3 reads CSAVYRDRVVSYEQYF.

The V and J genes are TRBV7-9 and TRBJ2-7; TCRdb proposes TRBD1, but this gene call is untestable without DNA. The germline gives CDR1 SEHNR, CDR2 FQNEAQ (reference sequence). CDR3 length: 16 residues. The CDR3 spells CASSHGSGTGTYEQYF.

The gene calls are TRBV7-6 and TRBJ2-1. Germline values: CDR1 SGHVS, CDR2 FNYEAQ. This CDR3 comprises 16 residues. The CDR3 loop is CASSSRVAWSFNEQFF.

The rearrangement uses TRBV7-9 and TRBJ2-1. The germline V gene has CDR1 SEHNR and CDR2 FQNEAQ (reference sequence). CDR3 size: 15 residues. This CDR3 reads CASSPDRTAYNEQFF.

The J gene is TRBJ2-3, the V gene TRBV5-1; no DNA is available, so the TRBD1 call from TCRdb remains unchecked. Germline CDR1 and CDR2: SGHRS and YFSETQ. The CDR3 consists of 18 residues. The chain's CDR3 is CASSSKPDVDPGTDTQYF.

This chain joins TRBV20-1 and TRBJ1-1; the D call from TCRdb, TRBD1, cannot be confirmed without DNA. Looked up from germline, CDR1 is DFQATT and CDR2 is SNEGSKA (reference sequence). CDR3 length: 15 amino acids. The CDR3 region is CSARDQDRPSSDAFF.

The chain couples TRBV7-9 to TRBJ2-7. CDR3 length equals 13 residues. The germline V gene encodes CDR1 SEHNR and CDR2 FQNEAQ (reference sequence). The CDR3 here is CASSDESDYEQYF.

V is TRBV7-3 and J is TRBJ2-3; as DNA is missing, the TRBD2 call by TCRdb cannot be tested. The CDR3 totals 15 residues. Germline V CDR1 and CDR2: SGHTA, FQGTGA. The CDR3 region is CASSRTAGGTDTQYF.

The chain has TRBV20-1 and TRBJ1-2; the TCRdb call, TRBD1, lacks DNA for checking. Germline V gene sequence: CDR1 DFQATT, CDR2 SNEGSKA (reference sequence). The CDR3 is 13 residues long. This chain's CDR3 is CSARDRGHYGYTF.

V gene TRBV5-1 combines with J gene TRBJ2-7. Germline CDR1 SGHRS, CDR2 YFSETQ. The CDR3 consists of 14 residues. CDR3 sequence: CASSFEDLTYEQYF. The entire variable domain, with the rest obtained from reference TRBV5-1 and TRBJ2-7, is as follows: KAGVTQTPRYLIKTRGQQVTLSCSPISGHRSVSWYQQTPGQGLQFLFEYFSETQRNKGNFPGRFSGRQFSNSRSEMNVSTLELGDSALYLCASSFEDLTYEQYFGPGTRLTVT.

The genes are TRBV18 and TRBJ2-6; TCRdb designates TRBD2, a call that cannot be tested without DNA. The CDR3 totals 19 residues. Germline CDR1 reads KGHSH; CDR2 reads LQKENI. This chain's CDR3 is CASSSSPPGLNSGANVLTF.